This TCR beta chain is from a study of technical replicates of blood from several donors. This CDR3 has 15 residues. The V and J ends lost 0 bases and 6 bases, in that order; junction bases with no gene match: 2. Germline lookup yields CDR1 SGHDT and CDR2 YYEEEE. Here immunoSEQ multiplex PCR was the method, and the copy in TCRdb shows in-frame clones only, minus some. The sample contains over 65,000 clones, 85% to 95% of which appear only once. The TCR comes from a human donor in good health. The V call is TRBV5-6, the J call TRBJ2-7; 14 nucleotides align to TRBD2. Sequences were obtained from T cells isolated from PBMCs. The CDR3 here is CASSLGLAGGGEQYF. DNA of the CDR3: TGTGCCAGCAGCTTGGGACTAGCGGGGGGGGGCGAGCAGTACTTC.